This TCR beta chain was sequenced for a study of blood T cell repertoires in COVID-19. Study as a whole: Both acute and convalescent COVID-19 samples were obtained from the United States, Italy and Spain.

The CDR3 has 15 amino acids. With 5 bases removed from V and 5 bases from J, the gap between germline ends came to 17 bases. Germline V gives CDR1 SGHVS, CDR2 FNYEAQ. Produced via immunoSEQ multiplex PCR; TCRdb's table is partial and in-frame only. The profile shows about 200,000 clones, 80% to 90% of them singletons. Sample: peripheral blood. The gene calls are TRBV7-6 and TRBJ2-3, with D possibly TRBD2 on 5 matching bases. The receptor comes from a man aged 55-75 years who had recovered from COVID-19. CDR3: CASSPLGYLEDTQYF. DNA for the CDR3: TGTGCCAGCAGCCCACTAGGGTACTTGGAAGATACGCAGTATTTT.